This T cell receptor beta chain was observed in a study of blood T cells in healthy people across ages. V was cut by 7 bases and J by 3 bases, with 9 bases left in between. The CDR3 length is 12 residues. With a J-beta primer mix and a sample-barcoded 5' primer, a second PCR ran about 7 to 12 cycles. Sequencing of every sample gave 3 million or more CDR3-containing paired-end reads. TCRdb re-analysed the 5' RACE reads in MiXCR, keeping a single row per CDR3 protein. The sample includes hundreds of thousands of distinct CDR3 sequences, 20% to 25% of them seen just once. The sequence was obtained from a man between 65 and 79 years old in good health. The sequenced sample consisted of blood. V usage is TRBV12-3 or TRBV12-4 and J usage is TRBJ1-1; D is ambiguous. The CDR3 loop reads CASIGQYTEAFF. Here the CDR3 DNA reads TGTGCCAGCATAGGGCAGTACACTGAAGCTTTCTTT.